Following are 27 T cell receptor beta chains from one sample sequenced in a study of Graves' ophthalmopathy and Graves' hyperthyroidism (dated by TCRdb to 2017 to 2018). The sample was run on an Illumina HiSeq 2000. TCR beta CDR3 regions were amplified from RNA transcripts for repertoire sequencing. HTBI primers and the Qiagen OneStep RT-PCR kit were used in a first-round RT-PCR, which was followed by a second-round multiplex PCR, size selection and purification. Clones were called with MiXCR by TCRdb after fastp trimmed the public reads at Q25, and only in-frame beta chains were retained. Rows matching on CDR3 protein sequence are summarized as one entry with the most common DNA and genes. The sample includes hundreds of thousands of distinct CDR3 sequences, with approximately 22% observed a single time. Clones ranked in the top ten supply more than 5.5% of the sample. Sequencing used peripheral blood. The receptors here all came from a young woman with stable Graves' hyperthyroidism. Some clones in this sample may be carry-over from other donors' samples. Donor details come from another sample of the same person, matched by shared clones.

At least ten counts were recorded for this clonotype. The V call is TRBV7-2, the J call TRBJ1-3; D is undetermined. The length of the CDR3 is 13 residues. Deletions cut 6 bases from V and 2 bases from J, with 8 bases between. CDR1 is SGHTA and CDR2 is FQGNSA in the germline V gene. The CDR3, as DNA: TGTGCCAGCAGGGCGCAGGCTGGAAACACCATATATTTT. This sequence encodes CASRAQAGNTIYF. Combining the CDR3 with reference TRBV7-2 and TRBJ1-3 gives the whole variable domain GAGVSQSPSNKVTEKGKDVELRCDPISGHTALYWYRQSLGQGLEFLIYFQGNSAPDKSGLPSDRFSAERTGGSVSTLTIQRTQQEDSAVYLCASRAQAGNTIYFGEGSWLTVV.

This clonotype appeared many times. V is TRBV20-1 and J is TRBJ2-7; tentatively, D is TRBD1 or TRBD2 (5 bases each). This CDR3 comprises 12 residues. Trimming removed 6 bases at V and 5 bases at J, with 14 bases between. The germline V gene has CDR1 DFQATT and CDR2 SNEGSKA (reference sequence). CDR3 nucleotide sequence: TGCAGTGCCGAGGGGAATAGCCACGAGCAGTACTTC. Residues: CSAEGNSHEQYF.

This clonotype showed up many times. J is TRBJ1-2 and V is TRBV6-1; TRBD1 agrees at 8 bases. This CDR3 contains 13 residues. V shed 10 bases and J 8 bases; nucleotides not matched to a gene: 12. Germline V gives CDR1 MNHNS, CDR2 SASEGT. CDR3: CATSTGAPLGYTF. The CDR3 DNA sequence: TGTGCCACCTCGACAGGGGCCCCCCTAGGCTACACCTTC.

This sequence joins TRBV20-1 and TRBJ2-7; TRBD2 agrees at 11 bases. The V gene's germline CDR1 is DFQATT and CDR2 SNEGSKA (reference sequence). V lost 1 base and J lost 6; bases outside the gene matches: 2. This CDR3 is 13 amino acids long. The CDR3 sequence is CSARVSGRGEQYF. DNA of the CDR3: TGCAGTGCTAGAGTTAGCGGGAGGGGCGAGCAGTACTTC.

V gene TRBV4-2 combines with J gene TRBJ1-2; D may be TRBD1 (5 bases). Germline lookup yields CDR1 LGHNA and CDR2 YNFKEQ. The CDR3 sequence is 16 residues long. Trimming removed 4 bases at V and 2 bases at J, with 17 bases between. As DNA, the CDR3 is TGTGCCAGCAGCCGAAGTGGGGGGGGAGAGAACTATGGCTACACCTTC. Translated: CASSRSGGGENYGYTF.

This clonotype was found many times. V is TRBV20-1 and J is TRBJ2-7, with 12 bases lining up with TRBD2. Germline V gene lookup returns CDR1 DFQATT and CDR2 SNEGSKA (reference sequence). V trimming: 4 bases; J trimming: 4 bases; junction bases outside the gene matches: 5. The CDR3 loop spans 14 amino acids. The CDR3 sequence: CSAIPSGGVYEQYF. The CDR3 bases are TGCAGTGCTATCCCTAGCGGGGGGGTATACGAGCAGTACTTC.

There are a few counts of this clonotype. The gene calls are TRBV27 and TRBJ1-1; tentatively, D is TRBD1 (5 bases). The CDR3 is 13 residues long. V was shortened by 3 bases and J by 7 bases, with 12 bases between the two germline ends. The germline V gene encodes CDR1 MNHEY and CDR2 SMNVEV (reference sequence). The DNA of the CDR3 is TGTGCCAGCAGTTTGGGAGGGAGGGGTGAAGCTTTCTTT. It yields the protein CASSLGGRGEAFF.

This clonotype came up a few times. This chain connects TRBV6-1 to TRBJ2-2, with D possibly TRBD2 on 5 matching bases. Trimming cost V 0 bases and J 1 base, with 9 bases left between them. This CDR3 spans 16 amino acids. CDR1 is MNHNS and CDR2 is SASEGT in the germline V gene. The CDR3 spells CASSEASSGNTGELFF. The CDR3 nucleotides are TGTGCCAGCAGTGAAGCTTCCAGCGGGAACACCGGGGAGCTGTTTTTT.

The chain uses TRBV4-1 and TRBJ1-2; D is uncertain. Deletions cut 1 base from V and 2 bases from J, with 11 bases between. This CDR3 is 15 amino acids long. The germline V gene encodes CDR1 MGHRA and CDR2 YSYEKL. CDR3 sequence (DNA): TGCGCCAGCAGCCAAGCCGCCGCTTGGAACTATGGCTACACCTTC. Its protein product is CASSQAAAWNYGYTF.

This clonotype appeared many times. This rearrangement joins TRBV28 to TRBJ1-2; 8 nucleotides align to TRBD1. The J segment lost 8 bases and the V segment lost 6 bases, leaving 8 bases of the junction unmatched. Per germline, CDR1 MDHEN and CDR2 SYDVKM. This CDR3 spans 13 amino acids. In DNA form, the CDR3 reads TGTGCCAGCAGCGATCCAGGGGGCGAGGGCTACACCTTC. It is translated as CASSDPGGEGYTF.

This clonotype was seen ten or more times. The chain joins TRBV5-1 to TRBJ1-1; possibly TRBD1 for D (6 bases). Germline V gene sequence: CDR1 SGHRS, CDR2 YFSETQ. V was cut by 5 bases and J by 8 bases, with 13 bases left in between. This CDR3 spans 12 amino acids. CDR3 coding DNA: TGCGCCAGCAGAGCCGGGACACTAGAAGCTTTCTTT. It translates to CASRAGTLEAFF.

The chain joins TRBV7-3 to TRBJ2-2, with 10 nucleotides matching TRBD1. There are 18 residues in the CDR3. CDR1 is SGHTA, CDR2 FQGTGA, per germline. Losses at the gene ends were 5 bases for V and 5 bases for J; bases not matched to a gene: 14. CDR3 in DNA: TGTGCCAGCAGCAACATGCCTGGGACAGGGGTTTGGACCGGGGAGCTGTTTTTT. This gives the protein CASSNMPGTGVWTGELFF.

This clonotype was seen ten or more times. The chain carries TRBV29-1 and TRBJ1-5; D gene uncertain. CDR3 length equals 15 residues. V dropped 0 bases and J dropped 2 bases, with 11 bases sitting between them. Germline CDR1 and CDR2: SQVTM and ANQGSEA. The CDR3 loop is CSVEEAGSGNQPQHF. In nucleotides, the CDR3 is TGCAGCGTTGAAGAGGCGGGGTCGGGCAATCAGCCCCAGCATTTT.

This clonotype was counted between two and nine times. This chain links TRBV12-3 or TRBV12-4 with TRBJ2-5, with 10 bases lining up with TRBD1. The CDR3 covers 17 residues. Unmatched junction bases numbered 11, after V lost 3 bases and J lost 4 bases. The CDR3 protein is CASSLFSGGDRGETQYF. The CDR3 DNA is TGTGCCAGCAGTTTGTTTTCTGGAGGGGACAGGGGAGAGACCCAGTACTTC.

This clonotype was seen repeatedly, ten times or more. The chain couples TRBV4-2 to TRBJ2-7; D is ambiguous. The CDR3 is 19 residues long. CDR1 LGHNA and CDR2 YNFKEQ come from the germline V gene. Deletions cut 0 bases from V and 2 bases from J, with 23 bases between. CDR3 bases: TGTGCCAGCAGCCAAGATCTGGAAAGTGGATTAGAACCCACCTACGAGCAGTACTTC. Translating gives CASSQDLESGLEPTYEQYF.

This clonotype showed up many times. The V and J genes are TRBV12-3 or TRBV12-4 and TRBJ2-5, with D possibly being TRBD2 (6 bases). This CDR3 is 16 amino acids long. The ends were cut back, 4 bases at V and 4 bases at J, with 19 bases in the middle. CDR3 nucleotide sequence: TGTGCCAGCAGTTCGACTAGTTATTGGCGCGGAGAGACCCAGTACTTC. The encoded protein is CASSSTSYWRGETQYF.

This clonotype showed up many times. This chain joins TRBV11-2 and TRBJ2-7; tentative D call: TRBD2 (7 bases). The CDR3 has 15 residues. The V end was cut by 5 bases, the J end by 7 bases, with 21 bases between. Germline V CDR1 and CDR2: SGHAT, FQNNGV. The CDR3, as DNA: TGTGCCAGCAGCCCGAGGGGGGGCGCGATATATGAGCAGTACTTC. Its translation: CASSPRGGAIYEQYF.

This clonotype is a singleton in its sample. The V and J genes are TRBV29-1 and TRBJ1-1; D perhaps matches TRBD1 (6 bases). This CDR3 has 16 amino acids. V dropped 2 bases and J dropped 2 bases, with 18 bases sitting between them. The germline gives CDR1 SQVTM, CDR2 ANQGSEA. The CDR3 DNA sequence: TGCAGCGTTGAATGGGCGGGACATGGGACTAACACTGAAGCTTTCTTT. Encoded protein: CSVEWAGHGTNTEAFF.

This clonotype was observed many times. The chain couples TRBV24-1 to TRBJ2-5; TRBD1 matches 9 bases. Germline V CDR1 and CDR2: KGHDR, SFDVKD. V shed 3 bases and J 5 bases; nucleotides not matched to a gene: 6. The CDR3 consists of 15 residues. The CDR3 sequence is CATSDITGGRETQYF. The CDR3 DNA follows: TGTGCCACCAGTGATATTACAGGGGGCCGGGAGACCCAGTACTTC.

This clonotype was observed at least ten times. The rearrangement links TRBV6-1 to TRBJ1-1; no clear D gene. Germline V CDR1 and CDR2: MNHNS, SASEGT. The CDR3 sequence is 15 residues long. Trimming stripped 4 bases from V and 5 bases from J, with 17 bases between. The CDR3 DNA sequence: TGTGCCAGCAGTGCGGAGGGCACGGCGGGTACTGAAGCTTTCTTT. It encodes CASSAEGTAGTEAFF.

In its sample, this clonotype was seen many times. This rearrangement joins TRBV28 to TRBJ2-5, with a weak D call TRBD1 (6 bases). This CDR3 is 16 amino acids long. Germline V gene data show CDR1 as MDHEN and CDR2 as SYDVKM. V was cut by 3 bases and J by 4 bases, with 18 bases left in between. This CDR3 reads CASSLPQGGVGETQYF. CDR3 bases: TGTGCCAGCAGTTTGCCCCAAGGGGGAGTTGGAGAGACCCAGTACTTC.

This clonotype was recorded a few times. The chain has TRBV5-1 and TRBJ2-7, with D perhaps matching TRBD2 (5 bases). Germline CDR1 is SGHRS and CDR2 is YFSETQ. The CDR3 runs to 15 residues. V lost 0 bases and J lost 5, with 15 bases in between. CDR3 bases: TGCGCCAGCAGCTTGGGTGTTACTCGGGGAGACGAGCAGTACTTC. Its translation: CASSLGVTRGDEQYF.

This clonotype has ten or more counts. The rearrangement uses TRBV4-3 and TRBJ2-7, with 7 positions matching TRBD2. The CDR3 loop spans 16 amino acids. Germline V gene sequence: CDR1 LGHNA, CDR2 YSLEER. V lost 0 bases and J lost 3; bases outside the gene matches: 8. This chain's CDR3 is CASSQDRLAEIYEQYF. The DNA of the CDR3 is TGCGCCAGCAGCCAAGATCGCCTAGCGGAGATCTACGAGCAGTACTTC.

This clonotype was recorded once. The chain employs TRBV12-3 or TRBV12-4 and TRBJ1-2; 7 bases agree with TRBD1. V shed 6 bases, J shed 8 bases, and the junction held 9 bases outside the gene matches. This CDR3 spans 13 amino acids. CDR3 DNA: TGTGCCAGCAGCCATAACAGGGGAGGCGGCTACACCTTC. Translation: CASSHNRGGGYTF.

This clonotype has at least ten counts. The CDR3 nucleotides are TGTGCCAGCAGTTTAGGTGGGACCCAGCATTTT. This codes for CASSLGGTQHF. The rearrangement joins TRBV12-3 or TRBV12-4 to TRBJ1-5; D ambiguous. The ends were cut back, 1 base at V and 11 bases at J, with 6 bases in the middle. CDR3 size: 11 residues.

This clonotype was counted ten times or more. V gene TRBV20-1 combines with J gene TRBJ1-2, with 8 bases fitting TRBD1. Trimming cost V 3 bases and J 4 bases; bases outside gene matches: 4. Germline V gene lookup returns CDR1 DFQATT and CDR2 SNEGSKA (reference sequence). This CDR3 has 13 amino acids. Written as DNA, the CDR3 is TGCAGTGCTAGTACAGGGGGTGCCTATGGCTACACCTTC. Its translation: CSASTGGAYGYTF.

Many counts were recorded for this clonotype. The chain couples TRBV10-3 to TRBJ1-1, with 9 bases fitting TRBD1. The CDR3 has 15 amino acids. CDR1 ENHRY and CDR2 SYGVKD come from the germline V gene. Losses at the gene ends were 1 base for V and 3 bases for J; bases not matched to a gene: 3. The CDR3 nucleotides are TGTGCCATCAGTGAGTTCCGGGACAGGGACACTGAAGCTTTCTTT. Translating it yields CAISEFRDRDTEAFF.